Listed below are T cell receptor beta chains from one sample, sequenced in a study of blood T cell repertoires in COVID-19. Sequenced by immunoSEQ multiplex PCR; TCRdb stores in-frame clones only, minus some. The table includes about 250,000 clones, about 82% detected once. The source material was PBMCs or T cells enriched from blood (not recorded which). These receptors originate from a woman aged 50 to 60 with acute COVID-19. CDR3s include the opening cysteine and the closing phenylalanine or tryptophan. A D gene is named only where the DNA matches it firmly. The size entry is marked missing in some rows and otherwise reads once, few, many or a size class.

>NA|NA|TRBJ1-2|TRBV6-5
TGTGCCAGCAGTTACTCGTCCAGGGACTATGGCTACACCTTC
CASSYSSRDYGYTF
>TRBD1|NA|TRBJ1-5|TRBV30
TGTGCCTGGAGTCAGGGGGCCGACCACGGTGGCAATCAGCCCCAGCATTTT
CAWSQGADHGGNQPQHF
>NA|NA|TRBJ1-1|TRBV30
TGTGCAAAAAACAGGGTCGGCGACACTGAAGCTTTCTTT
CAKNRVGDTEAFF
>TRBD1|NA|TRBJ2-5|TRBV30
TGTGCCGGACAGGGGACAGTCCAAGAGACCCAGTACTTC
CAGQGTVQETQYF
>NA|few|TRBJ1-5|TRBV3-1/TRBV3-2
TGTGCCAGCAGCCAACAGATAAATCAGCCCCAGCATTTT
CASSQQINQPQHF
>TRBD2|once|TRBJ2-7|TRBV7-6
TGTGCCAGCAGCCCATTAGGAACGGGACTAGTATCCTACGAGCAGTACTTC
CASSPLGTGLVSYEQYF
>NA|few|TRBJ1-1|TRBV7-2
TGTGCCAGCAGCTCGCTGGGAGGGACGCCTCTTCTGCGCACTGAAGCTTTCTTT
CASSSLGGTPLLRTEAFF
>NA|NA|TRBJ1-2|TRBV7-2
TGTGCCAGCAGCTTAGATTTTTGGGGCGGATCTAACTATGGCTACACCTTC
CASSLDFWGGSNYGYTF
>TRBD1|NA|TRBJ2-7|TRBV7-9
TGTGCCAGCAGCCCAGGGGGCGCCGCCTACGAGCAGTACTTC
CASSPGGAAYEQYF
>NA|once|TRBJ1-4|TRBV19
TGTGCCAGTAGCGTCTCAACTAATGAAAAACTGTTTTTT
CASSVSTNEKLFF
>TRBD2|NA|TRBJ2-1|TRBV7-2
TGTGCCAGCAGCTTATTGGTAGGCAGCGGGGGGCTCTACAATGAGCAGTTCTTC
CASSLLVGSGGLYNEQFF
>NA|NA|TRBJ1-4|TRBV19
TGTGCCACTGGCCGGACTCTAGAAAAACTGTTTTTT
CATGRTLEKLFF
>TRBD1|NA|TRBJ1-2|TRBV7-9
TGTGCCAGCAGCTTAGAGGGACAGTTCTATGGCTACACCTTC
CASSLEGQFYGYTF
>NA|NA|TRBJ1-5|TRBV5-5
TGTGCCAGCAGCTTGGACCCGAGGGGCAATCAGCCCCAGCATTTT
CASSLDPRGNQPQHF
>TRBD1|NA|TRBJ1-1|TRBV6-5
TGTGCCAGCAGAAGGGGACAGGGGGGCACTGAAGCTTTCTTT
CASRRGQGGTEAFF
>TRBD1|NA|TRBJ1-2|TRBV24-1
TGTGCCACCAGTGATCCGGCACAGGGGGCGCGCTATGGCTACACCTTC
CATSDPAQGARYGYTF
>TRBD2|few|TRBJ2-2|TRBV9
TGTGCCAGCAGCGTAGGGTCGGGACTAGCCGGCGCCGGGGAGCTGTTTTTT
CASSVGSGLAGAGELFF
>NA|NA|TRBJ1-3|TRBV4-1
TGCGCCAGCAGCCAAGGGACAAAAGGAAACACCATATATTTT
CASSQGTKGNTIYF
>NA|NA|TRBJ1-5|TRBV7-2
TGTGCCAGCAGCATACAGGGCTGGCAGCCCCAGCATTTT
CASSIQGWQPQHF
>TRBD1|once|TRBJ1-2|TRBV24-1
TGTGCCACCAGTGACCGGGGGAACCGTGGGACAGGGGGCGACTATGGCTACACCTTC
CATSDRGNRGTGGDYGYTF
>TRBD2|NA|TRBJ2-1|TRBV10-3
TGTGCCATCAGTGAGTCCAGGGACTACCGGGAGCAGTTCTTC
CAISESRDYREQFF
>NA|NA|TRBJ2-5|TRBV10-2
TGCGCCAGCAGGGAGGTAGGAGTGGTGGAGACCCAGTACTTC
CASREVGVVETQYF
>TRBD1|once|TRBJ1-3|TRBV5-1
TGCGCCAGCAGCTTGACGGGACAGCAAAACACCATATATTTT
CASSLTGQQNTIYF
>NA|NA|TRBJ1-1|TRBV11-2
TGTGCCAGCAGCTTATATGAGGGGAACACTGAAGCTTTCTTT
CASSLYEGNTEAFF
>TRBD1|few|TRBJ1-2|TRBV5-4
TGTGCCAGCAGCTTGGGACAGGGGAACTATGGCTACACCTTC
CASSLGQGNYGYTF
>NA|NA|TRBJ1-2|TRBV9
TGTGCCAGCAGCACCCAGGGCAGCCGCTATGGCTACACCTTC
CASSTQGSRYGYTF
>TRBD2|NA|TRBJ2-3|TRBV7-2
TGTGCCAGCAGCTCCCTAGCGGGGGCCCAGGTAGATACGCAGTATTTT
CASSSLAGAQVDTQYF
>TRBD1|NA|TRBJ1-6|TRBV6-5
TGTGCCAGCAGCCCGACAGGGTTCGATTCACCCCTCCACTTT
CASSPTGFDSPLHF
>NA|NA|TRBJ1-1|TRBV7-9
TGTGCCAGCAGGCCGGGAATTGGGAACACTGAAGCTTTCTTT
CASRPGIGNTEAFF
>NA|NA|TRBJ1-2|TRBV25-1
TGTGCCAGCAGTGAAAACCCCCACCAGGGAGGCTACACCTTC
CASSENPHQGGYTF
>NA|NA|TRBJ1-5|TRBV19
TGTGCCAGTAGCCCTTTGCGATTTAGCAATCAGCCCCAGCATTTT
CASSPLRFSNQPQHF
>NA|NA|TRBJ2-3|TRBV12-3/TRBV12-4
TGTGCCAGCAGTTTGGAACAGCCCGGATTGCAGTATTTT
CASSLEQPGLQYF
>TRBD2|NA|TRBJ2-7|TRBV19
TGTGCCAGTAGTCCTGATCGGGGGGTAAACGGCGAGCAGTACTTC
CASSPDRGVNGEQYF
>TRBD1|NA|TRBJ1-1|TRBV19
TGTGCCAGTAGTTCTACAGGGGGACGAGGGAACACTGAAGCTTTCTTT
CASSSTGGRGNTEAFF
>NA|NA|TRBJ1-3|TRBV19
TGTGCCAGTAGTATTGGGACAAGCTCTGGAAACACCATATATTTT
CASSIGTSSGNTIYF
>NA|NA|TRBJ2-6|TRBV30
TGTGCCTGGAGTCAGGGAAGCTCTGGGGCCAACGTCCTGACTTTC
CAWSQGSSGANVLTF
>NA|once|TRBJ1-2|TRBV3-1/TRBV3-2
TGTGCCAGCAGCCAAGAAGACAGGTGGGACTATGGCTACACCTTC
CASSQEDRWDYGYTF
>NA|few|TRBJ1-6|TRBV14
TGTGCCAGCAGCCAGTTACCTATCTCACCCCTCCACTTT
CASSQLPISPLHF
>TRBD1|NA|TRBJ2-7|TRBV5-1
TGCGCCAGCAGTCTCGGACAGGGGGCCGAGGAGCAGTACTTC
CASSLGQGAEEQYF
>NA|NA|TRBJ1-2|TRBV28
TGTGCCAGCGGCCTGGGGGCTAGATATGGCTACACCTTC
CASGLGARYGYTF
>NA|NA|TRBJ2-5|TRBV5-1
TGCGCCAGCAGCGATATAACTACCGGGGAGACCCAGTACTTC
CASSDITTGETQYF
>NA|NA|TRBJ1-6|TRBV21-1
TGTGCCAGCAGCAAAGCGCGGCCGGCCATAGGGGCCCTCCACTTT
CASSKARPAIGALHF
>NA|NA|TRBJ2-7|TRBV3-1/TRBV3-2
TGTGCCAGCAGCCAGGGGCCCCGTGGACGCGAGCAGTACTTC
CASSQGPRGREQYF
>TRBD2|NA|TRBJ2-1|TRBV7-2
TGTGCCAGCAGCCACCTACCGGCGGGGGGACACAATGAGCAGTTCTTC
CASSHLPAGGHNEQFF
>NA|NA|TRBJ2-5|TRBV7-9
TGTGCCAGCAGCCCCGACATGCCAGAGACCCAGTACTTC
CASSPDMPETQYF
>NA|NA|TRBJ1-2|TRBV4-3
TGCGCCAGCAGCCAAGACCGGGTTCAGTCAGGGGATAACTATGGCTACACCTTC
CASSQDRVQSGDNYGYTF
>NA|once|TRBJ2-1|TRBV10-3
TGTGCCATCAGTGTCGGCGGTAACAATGAGCAGTTCTTC
CAISVGGNNEQFF
>NA|NA|TRBJ2-3|TRBV6-5
TGTGCCACCCTTTCAGATACGCAGTATTTT
CATLSDTQYF
>NA|NA|TRBJ2-7|TRBV3-1/TRBV3-2
TGTGCCAGCAGCCAAGGAGACGAGCAGTACTTC
CASSQGDEQYF
>TRBD1|few|TRBJ1-2|TRBV3-1/TRBV3-2
TGTGCCAGCAGCCAAGGACATTCCGGACAGGATGGCTACACCTTC
CASSQGHSGQDGYTF
>TRBD1|NA|TRBJ1-1|TRBV7-9
TGTGCCAGCAGCAAGGACAGGACCCTGAACACTGAAGCTTTCTTT
CASSKDRTLNTEAFF
>NA|NA|TRBJ1-1|TRBV9
TGTGCCAGCAGCCCGGTCGGGCGGGCGAACACTGAAGCTTTCTTT
CASSPVGRANTEAFF
>TRBD1|NA|TRBJ1-1|TRBV19
TGTGCCAGTAACAGGGACAGGGACCATCGGCCGCCCGATTACACTGAAGCTTTCTTT
CASNRDRDHRPPDYTEAFF